Listed below are T cell receptor beta chains from one sample, sequenced in a study of T cells in Graves' hyperthyroidism and ophthalmopathy. TCRdb redid the calling of the multiplex PCR reads with MiXCR, one entry per CDR3 protein. This repertoire shows hundreds of thousands of distinct CDR3 sequences, 14% found once; its top ten account for 10%. The sequenced sample consisted of blood. The receptors here all came from a woman aged 18-29 years with Graves' hyperthyroidism. Each CDR3 is given with its conserved first and last residue. A D gene is named only where the DNA matches it firmly. The size of a clone is reported for some rows only, either as once, few or many, or as a class for expanded clones.

-,TRBJ2-3,many,TRBV11-3,TGTGCCAGCAGCTTTCTTAAATCCCAGCGGACAGATACGCAGTATTTT,CASSFLKSQRTDTQYF
-,TRBJ2-7,few,TRBV5-6,TGTGCCAGCAGCTTGAAAGGTGGGGAGCAGTACTTC,CASSLKGGEQYF
-,TRBJ2-5,few,TRBV7-8,TGTGCCAGCAGCCCCGACAGGGGAGGGAGGCGAGAGACCCAGTACTTC,CASSPDRGGRRETQYF
-,TRBJ2-1,-,TRBV11-2,TGTGCCAGCAGCTTAGATTGGCGCGGCAGCCCGTTCGAGGGGCAGTTCTTC,CASSLDWRGSPFEGQFF
TRBD1,TRBJ1-5,-,TRBV29-1,TGCAGCGCCGGGACAGCTCTTGGTGCGCCCCAGCATTTT,CSAGTALGAPQHF
TRBD2,TRBJ2-2,few,TRBV12-3/TRBV12-4,TGTGCCAGCATCCTCCTGACTAGCGTCCTGGAGGATCTCACCGGGGAGCTGTTTTTT,CASILLTSVLEDLTGELFF
TRBD1,TRBJ1-1,many,TRBV13,TGTGCCAGCAGCTGGGACAGGGGGCCTGATACTGAAGCTTTCTTT,CASSWDRGPDTEAFF
-,TRBJ2-5,many,TRBV28,TGTGCCAGCAGTTCTAATGGACAGCAACCCCAAGAGACCCAGTACTTC,CASSSNGQQPQETQYF
TRBD1,TRBJ1-1,many,TRBV6-1,TGTGCCAGCAGGCAGTCCCGGGACAGGGGACGATACACTGAAGCTTTCTTT,CASRQSRDRGRYTEAFF
-,TRBJ1-1,-,TRBV14,TGTGCCAGCACCCCATGGGGGCGCCTCACTGAAGCTTTCTTT,CASTPWGRLTEAFF
TRBD1,TRBJ1-5,few,TRBV10-2,TGCGCCAGCAGTGAGTTCGGACAGGGGGTAAATCAGCCCCAGCATTTT,CASSEFGQGVNQPQHF
-,TRBJ2-3,many,TRBV7-2,TGTGCCAGCAGCTTCCCAGGCGCGAGGGCAGATACGCAGTATTTT,CASSFPGARADTQYF
-,TRBJ1-1,many,TRBV7-9,TGTGCCAGCAGCTTAGATTTCGGGGACACTGAAGCTTTCTTT,CASSLDFGDTEAFF
TRBD1,TRBJ2-2,few,TRBV18,TGTGCCAGCTCACCGGACAGGGCAGGGACCGGGGAGCTGTTTTTT,CASSPDRAGTGELFF
-,TRBJ2-1,-,TRBV9,TGTGCCAGCAGCAGTAGGTATAGCGGAGCATACAATGAGCAGTTCTTC,CASSSRYSGAYNEQFF
-,TRBJ2-2,few,TRBV27,TGTGCCAGCGGCAGGATCAACACCGGGGAGCTGTTTTTT,CASGRINTGELFF
-,TRBJ2-7,-,TRBV19,TGTGCCAGTAGTATGGCACAGGACCCCTACGAGCAGTACTTC,CASSMAQDPYEQYF
TRBD2,TRBJ2-3,many,TRBV10-3,TGTGCCATCAGTGACCTAGCGGGAGGGAACACAGATACGCAGTATTTT,CAISDLAGGNTDTQYF
-,TRBJ2-7,few,TRBV27,TGTGCCAGCAGTCCACGCTCCCCTGGAGGGTGGATATCCTACGAGCAGTACTTC,CASSPRSPGGWISYEQYF
-,TRBJ2-5,few,TRBV10-3,TGTGCCATCATGGGGTGGCCTCAAGAGACCCAGTACTTC,CAIMGWPQETQYF
TRBD2,TRBJ2-5,many,TRBV20-1,TGCAGTGCTACCTTGACTAGCGGGAGAGAGACCCAGTACTTC,CSATLTSGRETQYF
-,TRBJ2-5,-,TRBV9,TGTGCCAGCAGCGTAGGTGGGCAGGGCCGGGAGACCCAGTACTTC,CASSVGGQGRETQYF
TRBD2,TRBJ2-7,many,TRBV7-9,TGTGCCAGCAGCTTTACTAGCGGGAACTACGAGCAGTACTTC,CASSFTSGNYEQYF
TRBD2,TRBJ2-7,-,TRBV2,TGTGCCAGCAGTACGCGACTAGCGGACTCCTACGAGCAGTACTTC,CASSTRLADSYEQYF
TRBD2,TRBJ2-1,-,TRBV7-9,TGTGCCAGCAGCTTTAGGCTAGCGGGGACCGCTCGGGGATACAATGAGCAGTTCTTC,CASSFRLAGTARGYNEQFF
-,TRBJ2-7,many,TRBV7-8,TGTGCCAGCAGCTTAGCGTGGGGGGTTGAGCAGTACTTC,CASSLAWGVEQYF
-,TRBJ2-7,-,TRBV4-3,TGCGCCAGCAGCCAAGAGGAGGGCGGCGAGCAGTACTTC,CASSQEEGGEQYF